Reported below is one TCR beta chain. The antigen remains undetermined. This sample is part of a study of T-cell reconstitution after alpha-beta-depleted transplantation in children. The CDR3 consists of 15 residues. The germline CDR1 and CDR2 sequences are MDHEN and SYDVKM. Trimming at V came to 1 base and at J to 4 bases, leaving 6 bases not matched to a gene. Study-level points and caveats: Newly generated T cells supplied most T-cell counts and diversity one year post-transplant. Elevated TCRbeta diversity at day 60 was traced, in some patients, to surviving recipient T cells and thymic progenitors. Reportedly, only several hundred clones from non-depleted graft cells drove alpha-beta T-cell counts at about two months.

Construction of the TCRbeta library involved unique molecular identifiers. Via MiXCR, TCRdb re-called the PCR reads, giving one row per CDR3 protein. The table lists around 450,000 distinct CDR3 sequences, 15% to 20% of them singletons. This chain joins TRBV28 and TRBJ2-5; 7 bases agree with TRBD2. The receptor comes from a boy in the first two years of life who had a stem cell transplant for Wiskott-Aldrich syndrome, so the T cells may come from the graft donor. Specimen: PBMCs, mostly from graft donor cells, collected 360 days after TCRalphabeta/CD19-depleted stem cell transplant. The CDR3 is CASSLLPSGGETQYF. The CDR3 region has the DNA TGTGCCAGCAGTTTATTGCCTAGCGGAGGAGAGACCCAGTACTTC.